These 18 T cell receptor beta chains came from one sample sequenced in a study of blood T cell repertoires in COVID-19. TCRdb's table, derived via immunoSEQ multiplex PCR, lists solely in-frame clones and lacks some. The data show around 120,000 clones, 65% to 85% seen once. Input material: peripheral blood. The receptors originated from a man aged 65 to 85 with acute or convalescent COVID-19.

The chain links TRBV4-1 to TRBJ1-4, with 8 bases that match TRBD1. V was clipped by 1 base and J by 4 bases; unmatched bases: 5. The germline gives CDR1 MGHRA, CDR2 YSYEKL. The CDR3 is 16 amino acids. This CDR3 is CASSQVADRDNEKLFF. Written as DNA, the CDR3 is TGCGCCAGCAGCCAAGTTGCGGACAGGGATAATGAAAAACTGTTTTTT.

The V and J genes are TRBV5-5 and TRBJ1-1; D gene uncertain. The CDR3 sequence is 13 residues long. V was pared by 0 bases and J by 3 bases, with 6 bases between. Germline CDR1 reads SGHKS; CDR2 reads YYEKEE (reference sequence). CDR3 sequence: CASSLAGYTEAFF. The CDR3 nucleotides are TGTGCCAGCAGCTTGGCGGGGTACACTGAAGCTTTCTTT.

The V gene is TRBV5-1, the J gene TRBJ1-1; 10 bases line up with TRBD1. The germline CDR1 and CDR2 sequences are SGHRS and YFSETQ. The CDR3 extends over 16 amino acids. J lost 1 base, V lost 4 bases, and 7 bases had no gene match. This chain's CDR3 is CASSPRTGGWNTEAFF. CDR3 DNA: TGCGCCAGCAGCCCAAGGACAGGGGGATGGAACACTGAAGCTTTCTTT. The whole variable domain, remainder taken from reference TRBV5-1 and TRBJ1-1, is KAGVTQTPRYLIKTRGQQVTLSCSPISGHRSVSWYQQTPGQGLQFLFEYFSETQRNKGNFPGRFSGRQFSNSRSEMNVSTLELGDSALYLCASSPRTGGWNTEAFFGQGTRLTVV.

The chain combines TRBV18 with TRBJ2-7; the D gene is possibly TRBD1 (6 bases). Germline V gene lookup returns CDR1 KGHSH and CDR2 LQKENI. The length of the CDR3 is 13 residues. V lost 5 bases, J lost 2 bases, and 10 bases lay in between. The chain's CDR3 is CASSSGQTYEQYF. DNA of the CDR3: TGTGCCAGCTCATCCGGACAGACCTACGAGCAGTACTTC.

This sequence joins TRBV6-2 or TRBV6-3 and TRBJ1-5; no clear D gene. CDR3 length equals 12 residues. The V and J ends lost 5 bases and 4 bases respectively, with 6 bases between them. Germline-derived CDR1 and CDR2 are MNHEY and SVGEGT. CDR3 sequence: CASSTVNQPQHF. CDR3 DNA: TGTGCCAGCAGTACGGTGAATCAGCCCCAGCATTTT.

The gene calls are TRBV3-1 (or the pseudogene TRBV3-2) and TRBJ2-5; 9 positions agree with TRBD2. V dropped 4 bases and J dropped 5; count of bases not matched to a gene: 14. Per the germline V gene, CDR1 is LGHDT and CDR2 is YNNKEL (reference sequence). This CDR3 has 17 amino acids. The CDR3 DNA is TGTGCCAGCAGCCTACTGGGAGGGAGCGGGGGGACTGAGACCCAGTACTTC. Encoded protein: CASSLLGGSGGTETQYF.

Here the CDR3 DNA reads TGTGCCAGCGGTCAGGGGATGAGAAACATTCAGTACTTC. Protein product: CASGQGMRNIQYF. The V call is TRBV27, the J call TRBJ2-4; TRBD1 is a possible D gene (6 bases). Per the germline V gene, CDR1 is MNHEY and CDR2 is SMNVEV (reference sequence). V lost 8 bases and J lost 6, with 14 bases in between. The CDR3 consists of 13 residues.

Here the CDR3 DNA reads TGTGCCAGCAGTGTCGGGACAGGGGAGCAGTTCTTC. Its protein product is CASSVGTGEQFF. This chain joins TRBV6-4 and TRBJ2-1, with 9 bases that match TRBD1. J lost 10 bases, V lost 4 bases, and 2 bases had no gene match. CDR3 length equals 12 residues. The germline CDR1 and CDR2 sequences are MRHNA and SNTAGT.

This clone was observed a handful of times. This chain connects TRBV2 to TRBJ2-7; D gene uncertain. The V end lost 4 bases, the J end lost 3 bases, and 7 bases lay between the germline ends. The CDR3 contains 12 residues. Germline CDR1 and CDR2: SNHLY and FYNNEI. The CDR3 region is CASSADNYEQYF. The CDR3 coding sequence is TGTGCCAGCAGTGCCGACAACTACGAGCAGTACTTC.

The chain links TRBV27 to TRBJ1-2; TRBD1 matches at 11 bases. Trimming removed 4 bases from V and 6 bases from J; junction bases left unmatched: 1. CDR3 length: 13 residues. Germline assignment: CDR1 MNHEY and CDR2 SMNVEV (reference sequence). This chain's CDR3 is CASSWTGGDGYTF. The CDR3 DNA sequence: TGTGCCAGCAGTTGGACAGGGGGCGATGGCTACACCTTC.

This clone appeared once. The gene calls are TRBV27 and TRBJ2-5, with 7 bases fitting TRBD1. Per the germline V gene, CDR1 is MNHEY and CDR2 is SMNVEV (reference sequence). This CDR3 spans 15 amino acids. V dropped 4 bases and J dropped 5; count of bases not matched to a gene: 10. In nucleotides, the CDR3 is TGTGCCAGCAGTTCATTATCGACAGGGTGGGAGACCCAGTACTTC. It is translated as CASSSLSTGWETQYF.

The chain has TRBV3-1 (or the pseudogene TRBV3-2) and TRBJ2-7, with 12 bases matching TRBD1. The CDR3 spans 14 residues. V was clipped by 5 bases and J by 4 bases; unmatched bases: 3. CDR1 is LGHDT, CDR2 YNNKEL, per germline (reference sequence). The chain's CDR3 is CASSRDRGRYEQYF. In DNA form, the CDR3 reads TGTGCCAGCAGCAGGGACAGGGGGCGATACGAGCAGTACTTC.

The chain recombines TRBV6-5 with TRBJ1-6; 10 bases fit TRBD1. Trimming at V came to 4 bases and at J to 6 bases, leaving 6 bases not matched to a gene. CDR1 and CDR2 from the germline V gene are MNHEY and SVGAGI. The CDR3 loop spans 16 amino acids. CDR3 loop: CASSLGQGRGNSPLHF. DNA for the CDR3: TGTGCCAGCAGTTTGGGACAGGGGAGGGGTAATTCACCCCTCCACTTT.

The genes are TRBV28 and TRBJ1-2; possibly TRBD1 for D (5 bases). Germline-derived CDR1 and CDR2 are MDHEN and SYDVKM. The CDR3 has 18 amino acids. V shed 1 base and J shed 0 bases, with 18 bases lying between them. Written as DNA, the CDR3 is TGTGCCAGCAGTTTATTTTCCCAGGGCTGGGGAACTAACTATGGCTACACCTTC. It translates to CASSLFSQGWGTNYGYTF.

This clone was detected only once. This chain links TRBV18 with TRBJ2-3; the match to TRBD2 covers 16 bases. Trimming removed 0 bases from V and 4 bases from J; junction bases left unmatched: 1. There are 17 residues in the CDR3. Germline-derived CDR1 and CDR2 are KGHSH and LQKENI. CDR3 nucleotides: TGTGCCAGCTCACCACCGGGACTAGCGGGGGGGCCAGATACGCAGTATTTT. This gives the protein CASSPPGLAGGPDTQYF. Based on the CDR3 plus reference TRBV18 and TRBJ2-3, the full variable domain is NAGVMQNPRHLVRRRGQEARLRCSPMKGHSHVYWYRQLPEEGLKFMVYLQKENIIDESGMPKERFSAEFPKEGPSILRIQQVVRGDSAAYFCASSPPGLAGGPDTQYFGPGTRLTVL.

This chain links TRBV7-2 with TRBJ2-5, with TRBD2 matching 7 bases. Germline CDR1 is SGHTA and CDR2 is FQGNSA. J lost 9 bases, V lost 4 bases, and 14 bases had no gene match. The CDR3 is made up of 15 amino acids. CDR3 bases: TGTGCCAGCAGCTCGGGACTACCTCCAAGTATCGCCCAGTACTTC. As protein: CASSSGLPPSIAQYF.

In its sample, this clone was seen once. This chain uses TRBV28 with TRBJ2-1; 10 nucleotides match TRBD1. From germline, CDR1 is MDHEN and CDR2 SYDVKM. The CDR3 runs 16 residues. Losses at the gene ends were 3 bases for V and 7 bases for J; bases not matched to a gene: 9. The DNA for the CDR3 is TGTGCCAGCAGTTTCCCCGGGACAGGGGTTGGGAATGAGCAGTTCTTC. Translation: CASSFPGTGVGNEQFF.

This chain links TRBV5-4 with TRBJ2-5; 8 bases agree with TRBD1. The CDR3 runs to 16 residues. V trimming: 3 bases; J trimming: 3 bases; junction bases outside the gene matches: 10. CDR1 is SGHNT and CDR2 is YYREEE in the germline V gene (reference sequence). CDR3 nucleotides: TGTGCCAGCAGCTCCAACATTAGGACAGGGAAAGAGACCCAGTACTTC. Translated: CASSSNIRTGKETQYF.